This is a list of T cell receptor beta chains from one sample in a study of identifying expanded T cells in peripheral blood. Profiling relied on immunoSEQ multiplex PCR, and the TCRdb table lists in-frame clones only, not all of them. The sample shows about 85,000 clones, roughly 91% of them seen only once. Sequenced input: blood. The receptors here all came from a person aged 18 to 75 in good health. Each CDR3 is given with its conserved first and last residue. Fields, in order: J gene, CDR3 length, clone size, D gene, V gene, CDR3 DNA, CDR3 protein. A D gene is named only where the DNA matches it firmly. The size entry is marked missing in some rows and otherwise reads once, few, many or a size class.

J: TRBJ1-6
length: 16
size: once
D: .
V: TRBV7-2
DNA: TGTGCCAGCAGCTACGGAGTCGGGGTTGATAATTCACCCCTCCACTTT
CDR3: CASSYGVGVDNSPLHF

J: TRBJ2-5
length: 14
size: once
D: TRBD2
V: TRBV2
DNA: TGTTCATCCGGGGGTCCGGGGGGTGTGGAGACCCAGTACTTC
CDR3: CSSGGPGGVETQYF

J: TRBJ1-4
length: 14
size: .
D: .
V: TRBV9
DNA: TGTGCCAGCAGCGAGACAGGATTGAATGAAAAACTGTTTTTT
CDR3: CASSETGLNEKLFF

J: TRBJ1-2
length: 15
size: .
D: .
V: TRBV19
DNA: TGTGCCAGTAGTCACACGGGGCCGTGGGGCTATGGCTACACCTTC
CDR3: CASSHTGPWGYGYTF

J: TRBJ1-5
length: 12
size: many
D: .
V: TRBV7-9
DNA: TGTGCCACCGGGACAAGCGCTCAGCCCCAGCATTTT
CDR3: CATGTSAQPQHF

J: TRBJ2-5
length: 16
size: .
D: .
V: TRBV11-3
DNA: TGTGCCAGCAGCTTAGGGAGGGGGGGACTACAAGAGACCCAGTACTTC
CDR3: CASSLGRGGLQETQYF

J: TRBJ1-6
length: 14
size: .
D: .
V: TRBV5-4
DNA: TGTGCCAGCAGCCTATCTGCCGGAAATTCACCCCTCCACTTT
CDR3: CASSLSAGNSPLHF

J: TRBJ2-7
length: 18
size: .
D: .
V: TRBV7-2
DNA: TGTGCCAGCAGCTTAAGAGGGGGCTGGGGGGAACCCGCCTACGAGCAGTACTTC
CDR3: CASSLRGGWGEPAYEQYF

J: TRBJ1-1
length: 13
size: .
D: .
V: TRBV11-2
DNA: TGTGCCAGCAGCCCGGGGGTATTCACTGAAGCTTTCTTT
CDR3: CASSPGVFTEAFF

J: TRBJ2-7
length: 14
size: .
D: TRBD1
V: TRBV5-1
DNA: TGCGCCAGCAGCTTGGTGGGGACAGAAGAAGAGCAGTACTTC
CDR3: CASSLVGTEEEQYF

J: TRBJ1-5
length: 14
size: .
D: .
V: TRBV7-9
DNA: TGTGCCAGCAGCTTAGGGGGGGGCAATCAGCCCCAGCATTTT
CDR3: CASSLGGGNQPQHF

J: TRBJ1-2
length: 13
size: .
D: TRBD1
V: TRBV6-5
DNA: TGTGCCAGCAGTCCCAGGACAGGTCGGGGCTACACCTTC
CDR3: CASSPRTGRGYTF

J: TRBJ2-5
length: 18
size: .
D: .
V: TRBV7-2
DNA: TGTGCCAGCAGCTTAAACACCCTCGTGGGGGGTGGGGAAGAGACCCAGTACTTC
CDR3: CASSLNTLVGGGEETQYF

J: TRBJ2-7
length: 14
size: once
D: .
V: TRBV7-2
DNA: TGTGCCAGCAGCTGGGCGACAGGATCCTACGAGCAGTACTTC
CDR3: CASSWATGSYEQYF

J: TRBJ1-1
length: 14
size: .
D: TRBD1
V: TRBV25-1
DNA: TGTGCCAGCTTCTCGACAGGGGGCGCGACTGAAGCTTTCTTT
CDR3: CASFSTGGATEAFF

J: TRBJ2-7
length: 13
size: .
D: .
V: TRBV5-6
DNA: TGTGCCAGCAGCTTGGCCCTAGGGGACGAGCAGTACTTC
CDR3: CASSLALGDEQYF

J: TRBJ2-2
length: 16
size: .
D: TRBD1
V: TRBV11-3
DNA: TGTGCCAGCAGCTTAGGGGAGACAGGGGGCACCGGGGAGCTGTTTTTT
CDR3: CASSLGETGGTGELFF

J: TRBJ1-6
length: 14
size: .
D: TRBD1
V: TRBV6-6
DNA: TGTGCCAGCAGCCGGGGGACAGGGGACTCACCCCTCCACTTT
CDR3: CASSRGTGDSPLHF

J: TRBJ1-1
length: 12
size: .
D: .
V: TRBV6-5
DNA: TGTGCCAGCAGCCCCGGGAGCCTCGGAGCTTTCTTT
CDR3: CASSPGSLGAFF

J: TRBJ2-7
length: 15
size: .
D: .
V: TRBV7-2
DNA: TGTGCCAGCAGCTGGCCGGGCAGGGGAACCTACGAGCAGTACTTC
CDR3: CASSWPGRGTYEQYF

J: TRBJ1-6
length: 16
size: .
D: .
V: TRBV4-3
DNA: TGCGCCAGCAGCCAAGCCTTAAGCTCCTATAATTCACCCCTCCACTTT
CDR3: CASSQALSSYNSPLHF

J: TRBJ2-1
length: 15
size: .
D: TRBD1
V: TRBV29-1
DNA: TGCAGCGTCTATTCCCGCAGGGGGCCCTACAATGAGCAGTTCTTC
CDR3: CSVYSRRGPYNEQFF

J: TRBJ2-7
length: 15
size: .
D: TRBD1
V: TRBV6-1
DNA: TGTGCCAGGAGAAAGACAGGGGCGGTCGTCTACGAGCAGTACTTC
CDR3: CARRKTGAVVYEQYF

J: TRBJ2-5
length: 16
size: .
D: TRBD1
V: TRBV6-5
DNA: TGTGCCAGCAGTTACCGGGCGACAGGGAGAAGGGAGACCCAGTACTTC
CDR3: CASSYRATGRRETQYF

J: TRBJ2-3
length: 14
size: .
D: TRBD2
V: TRBV4-1
DNA: TGCGCCAGCAGAGGGCGGGGGAGCACAGATACGCAGTATTTT
CDR3: CASRGRGSTDTQYF

J: TRBJ1-5
length: 15
size: once
D: .
V: TRBV30
DNA: TGTGCCTGGAGCGGCCGGGACTCCCGCAATCAGCCCCAGCATTTT
CDR3: CAWSGRDSRNQPQHF

J: TRBJ2-3
length: 11
size: .
D: .
V: TRBV6-1
DNA: TGTGCCAGCAGTGCAGCAGATACGCAGTATTTT
CDR3: CASSAADTQYF

J: TRBJ1-3
length: 14
size: .
D: TRBD1
V: TRBV5-6
DNA: TGTGCCAGCAGCATGACAGGGGGCCAAAACACCATATATTTT
CDR3: CASSMTGGQNTIYF

J: TRBJ2-7
length: 14
size: few
D: .
V: TRBV18
DNA: TGTGCCAGCTCACCGCGGGAAGGAGAGAACGAGCAGTACTTC
CDR3: CASSPREGENEQYF

J: TRBJ2-5
length: 16
size: .
D: TRBD1
V: TRBV5-4
DNA: TGTGCCAGCAGCCACCCAACGGACAGGACGGGCGAGACCCAGTACTTC
CDR3: CASSHPTDRTGETQYF

J: TRBJ2-7
length: 13
size: .
D: .
V: TRBV13
DNA: TGTGCCAGCATCCCCCCATCCCGGACCCGGCAGTACTTC
CDR3: CASIPPSRTRQYF

J: TRBJ2-3
length: 15
size: .
D: TRBD1
V: TRBV15
DNA: TGTGCCACCAGCAGAGCTGACAGGGGCCCAGATACGCAGTATTTT
CDR3: CATSRADRGPDTQYF

J: TRBJ2-3
length: 13
size: .
D: .
V: TRBV9
DNA: TGTGCCAGCAGCGTACGACAGGCAGATACGCAGTATTTT
CDR3: CASSVRQADTQYF

J: TRBJ1-2
length: 16
size: .
D: TRBD1
V: TRBV27
DNA: TGTGCCAGCAGTTCGTACAGGGGGCAGAATCACTATGGCTACACCTTC
CDR3: CASSSYRGQNHYGYTF

J: TRBJ1-5
length: 9
size: .
D: .
V: TRBV28
DNA: TGTGCGGTCGGGTGGCCCCAGCATTTT
CDR3: CAVGWPQHF